This T cell receptor beta chain was sequenced during a study of shared clonotypes between healthy human individuals. Overall study results and limits: Large sequencing depth failed to make sorted-subset sequencing complete, rarefaction showed. Sampling covered blood only; tissue repertoires likely differ. The study found lower generation probabilities in non-shared clonotypes than in those shared by all four donors.

Concerning this clone itself: Its specificity is unknown.

On sorted subsets, replicate PCRs used 150 to 250 ng DNA, or 30,000 or so T cell genomes. The protocol was immunoSEQ multiplex PCR, while the TCRdb copy is restricted to in-frame clones and leaves out a portion. The sample comprises 500,000 to 550,000 clones, 95% to 97% of which are singletons, and under 0.065% rests with the top ten. The ends were cut back, 2 bases at V and 4 bases at J, with 17 bases in the middle. This CDR3 spans 17 amino acids. The chain employs TRBV6-7 and TRBJ2-2, with a possible D match to TRBD1 (6 bases). TRBV6-7 is classed as an ORF, of uncertain function. Sequences were obtained from naive CD4+ T cells sorted from blood. Subset of the sample: CD45RA+ positively selected. The TCR sequence derives from a woman aged 25 to 39 in good health. CDR3 region: CASSYEAGESGTGELFF. The CDR3 DNA reads TGTGCCAGCAGTTACGAAGCAGGGGAAAGTGGCACCGGGGAGCTGTTTTTT.